This T cell receptor (beta chain) appears in the sequencing data of a study of T cells after yellow fever vaccination. The CDR3 runs 14 residues. V gave up 5 bases and J gave up 5 bases; unmatched junction bases: 7. From germline, CDR1 is MDHEN and CDR2 SYDVKM. In TCRdb, the 5' RACE reads were re-called with MiXCR into one record per CDR3 protein. In the table there are 340,000 or so distinct CDR3 sequences, 12% of which are singletons. V is TRBV28 and J is TRBJ2-5, with 8 bases lining up with TRBD1. This sequence originates from a man aged 18 to 35 who received the YFV17D yellow fever vaccine. Sample: CD4+ T cells sorted from PBMCs, taken 15 days after the yellow fever booster vaccination. CDR3 loop: CASSPQGATETQYF. CDR3 in DNA: TGTGCCAGCAGTCCTCAGGGGGCGACGGAGACCCAGTACTTC. The variable domain in full, completed from reference TRBV28 and TRBJ2-5, reads DVKVTQSSRYLVKRTGEKVFLECVQDMDHENMFWYRQDPGLGLRLIYFSYDVKMKEKGDIPEGYSVSREKKERFSLILESASTNQTSMYLCASSPQGATETQYFGPGTRLLVL.